These 28 T cell receptor beta chains were sequenced from one sample in a study of CD8 T cells in Susac syndrome. Random hexamers served to reverse transcribe roughly 0.5 to 1 ug RNA. TCRdb analysed the immunoSEQ multiplex PCR reads with MiXCR anew, one entry per CDR3 protein. The sample contains over 150,000 distinct CDR3 sequences, approximately 95% of which appear only once. Sequences were obtained from CD4+ T cells from PBMCs. Source of these receptors: a human donor with multiple sclerosis.

J is TRBJ1-2 and V is TRBV2; no reliable D call. Germline V gives CDR1 SNHLY, CDR2 FYNNEI. This CDR3 contains 12 residues. V shed 9 bases and J shed 8 bases, with 16 bases lying between them. The CDR3: CARGSPLGGYTF. CDR3 nucleotide sequence: TGTGCCAGAGGATCTCCTCTTGGGGGCTACACCTTC.

This chain uses TRBV19 with TRBJ2-7; D ambiguous. From germline, CDR1 is LNHDA and CDR2 SQIVND (reference sequence). This CDR3 is 13 amino acids long. Trimming cost V 3 bases and J 5 bases, with 11 bases left between them. CDR3 DNA sequence: TGTGCCAGTAGTATTATAGAGAACCACGAGCAGTACTTC. Amino acids: CASSIIENHEQYF.

This sequence joins TRBV28 and TRBJ2-7; a weak D match, TRBD1 (7 bases). V shed 6 bases and J shed 2 bases, with 14 bases lying between them. Germline-derived CDR1 and CDR2 are MDHEN and SYDVKM. The CDR3 is made up of 14 amino acids. The CDR3 DNA is TGTGCCAGCAGCGAGGCGGGACAGCCCTACGAGCAGTACTTC. This gives the protein CASSEAGQPYEQYF.

The rearrangement joins TRBV7-9 to TRBJ1-4; D unclear. Trimming stripped 0 bases from V and 5 bases from J, with 10 bases between. This CDR3 spans 15 amino acids. Germline CDR1 and CDR2: SEHNR and FQNEAQ (reference sequence). The CDR3 is CASSLALRGNEKLFF. The CDR3 DNA reads as TGTGCCAGCAGCTTAGCGCTAAGAGGGAATGAAAAACTGTTTTTT.

The chain uses TRBV4-3 and TRBJ1-4, with D tentatively TRBD1 (5 bases). Germline values: CDR1 LGHNA, CDR2 YSLEER. The CDR3 totals 14 residues. Trimming took off 5 bases at V and 6 bases at J, with 13 bases between the two ends. CDR3 region: CASSRDAQDEKLFF. The CDR3 DNA is TGCGCCAGCAGCAGGGACGCGCAAGATGAAAAACTGTTTTTT.

This clonotype was detected once. This rearrangement joins TRBV5-6 to TRBJ2-1; 10 positions agree with TRBD1. The CDR3 sequence is 15 residues long. Per germline, CDR1 SGHDT and CDR2 YYEEEE. V shed 2 bases, J shed 4 bases, and the junction held 3 bases outside the gene matches. The CDR3 DNA reads TGTGCCAGCAGCTTTGGGACAGGGGCATACAATGAGCAGTTCTTC. It translates to CASSFGTGAYNEQFF.

The rearrangement joins TRBV5-1 to TRBJ2-1; a weak D match, TRBD1 (5 bases). This CDR3 spans 14 amino acids. CDR1 SGHRS and CDR2 YFSETQ come from the germline V gene. V was clipped by 3 bases and J by 5 bases, with 12 bases between them. CDR3 sequence (DNA): TGCGCCAGCAGCTCTGATGGGGCCAACAATGAGCAGTTCTTC. Residues: CASSSDGANNEQFF.

This CDR3 is CASSVRTGELFF. CDR3 bases: TGTGCCAGCAGTGTTCGCACCGGGGAGCTGTTTTTT. The chain carries TRBV2 and TRBJ2-2; D gene uncertain. V was clipped by 4 bases and J by 4 bases, with 4 bases between them. CDR3 length: 12 amino acids. Germline V gene data show CDR1 as SNHLY and CDR2 as FYNNEI.

The rearrangement joins TRBV6-1 to TRBJ1-5; D call uncertain. Germline V gene sequence: CDR1 MNHNS, CDR2 SASEGT. The length of the CDR3 is 16 residues. Trimming pared 8 bases from V and 0 bases from J, leaving 17 bases between. The CDR3 sequence is CASGTRTDYSNQPQHF. The CDR3 nucleotides are TGTGCCAGCGGAACGCGGACGGACTATAGCAATCAGCCCCAGCATTTT.

This clonotype has just one count. The chain is built from TRBV7-2 and TRBJ1-2; no clear D. The germline CDR1 and CDR2 sequences are SGHTA and FQGNSA. This CDR3 has 14 residues. The ends were cut back, 5 bases at V and 4 bases at J, with 14 bases in the middle. The CDR3 nucleotides are TGTGCCAGCAGCCCTCCTCCGGGCGGCTATGGCTACACCTTC. It translates to CASSPPPGGYGYTF. Full variable domain (rest looked up from reference TRBV7-2 and TRBJ1-2): GAGVSQSPSNKVTEKGKDVELRCDPISGHTALYWYRQSLGQGLEFLIYFQGNSAPDKSGLPSDRFSAERTGGSVSTLTIQRTQQEDSAVYLCASSPPPGGYGYTFGSGTRLTVV.

The rearrangement uses TRBV3-1 and TRBJ2-3, with a possible D match to TRBD2 (7 bases). V lost 4 bases to trimming and J lost 1 base, with 12 bases between them. This CDR3 is 15 amino acids long. In germline, CDR1 is LGHDT, CDR2 YNNKEL (reference sequence). CDR3 in amino acids: CASSPEGGGTDTQYF. CDR3 coding DNA: TGTGCCAGCAGCCCCGAAGGGGGGGGCACAGATACGCAGTATTTT.

This chain links TRBV6-1 with TRBJ1-2, with D uncertain. Per the germline V gene, CDR1 is MNHNS and CDR2 is SASEGT. This CDR3 is built from 17 residues. Trimming removed 8 bases at V and 0 bases at J, with 22 bases between. CDR3: CASEYSVVGSANYGYTF. CDR3 nucleotide sequence: TGTGCCAGCGAATATTCAGTTGTCGGTTCAGCTAACTATGGCTACACCTTC.

This chain links TRBV18 with TRBJ2-1; 13 bases agree with TRBD2. In germline, CDR1 is KGHSH, CDR2 LQKENI. The CDR3 is made up of 16 amino acids. Trimming at V came to 0 bases and at J to 14 bases, leaving 10 bases not matched to a gene. The DNA for the CDR3 is TGTGCCAGCTCACCACCCTCACTAGCGGGAGGGGCCAAGGAGTTCTTC. The encoded protein is CASSPPSLAGGAKEFF.

The CDR3 protein is CASSYSIAGGAYTQYF. CDR3 DNA: TGTGCCAGCAGTTACTCTATAGCGGGAGGTGCTTATACGCAGTATTTT. The genes are TRBV6-5 and TRBJ2-3; TRBD2 matches at 10 bases. The CDR3 is 16 amino acids. Germline V gene lookup returns CDR1 MNHEY and CDR2 SVGAGI. The V segment lost 0 bases and the J segment 7 bases; nucleotides outside the gene matches: 7.

This chain links TRBV15 with TRBJ1-2, with D tentatively TRBD1 (5 bases). Germline V gene lookup returns CDR1 LNHNV and CDR2 YYDKDF (reference sequence). The V and J ends lost 1 base and 3 bases respectively, with 12 bases between them. This CDR3 is 15 amino acids long. The CDR3 bases are TGTGCCACCAGCAGAGCAATGGGACCGTACTATGGCTACACCTTC. It translates to CATSRAMGPYYGYTF. Supplemented by reference TRBV15 and TRBJ1-2, the full variable domain reads DAMVIQNPRYQVTQFGKPVTLSCSQTLNHNVMYWYQQKSSQAPKLLFHYYDKDFNNEADTPDNFQSRRPNTSFCFLDIRSPGLGDTAMYLCATSRAMGPYYGYTFGSGTRLTVV.

This chain links TRBV27 with TRBJ1-5; D gene unclear. The CDR3 sequence is 13 residues long. V lost 8 bases, J lost 7 bases, and 15 bases lay in between. CDR1 MNHEY and CDR2 SMNVEV come from the germline V gene (reference sequence). The CDR3 nucleotides are TGTGCCAGCCGTCGGGTCTCAGGACAGCCCCAGCATTTT. As protein: CASRRVSGQPQHF.

J is TRBJ1-1 and V is TRBV27; D unclear. Deletions cut 6 bases from V and 2 bases from J, with 19 bases between. CDR1 and CDR2 from the germline V gene are MNHEY and SMNVEV (reference sequence). The CDR3 consists of 16 residues. CDR3 DNA: TGTGCCAGCAGCCCTTGGGCGACACGAGTTAACACTGAAGCTTTCTTT. Its protein is CASSPWATRVNTEAFF.

V usage is TRBV28 and J usage is TRBJ1-5, with TRBD1 identical over 8 bases. Per the germline V gene, CDR1 is MDHEN and CDR2 is SYDVKM. The CDR3 covers 15 residues. V dropped 5 bases and J dropped 7; count of bases not matched to a gene: 10. The CDR3 region has the DNA TGTGCCAGCAGTCACTCAGGGGGCGCAGAACAGCCCCAGCATTTT. This gives the protein CASSHSGGAEQPQHF.

The table lists this clonotype with a count of one. V and J are TRBV20-1 and TRBJ1-1; tentative D call: TRBD1 (5 bases). The CDR3 covers 13 residues. V lost 2 bases and J 1 base, leaving 8 bases between the germline ends. The germline V gene has CDR1 DFQATT and CDR2 SNEGSKA (reference sequence). The CDR3 DNA reads TGCAGTGCTAGAAGTGACAGGAACACTGAAGCTTTCTTT. Translation: CSARSDRNTEAFF.

This sequence joins TRBV27 and TRBJ1-2; no clear D gene. The V end lost 2 bases, the J end lost 4 bases, and 11 bases lay between the germline ends. In germline, CDR1 is MNHEY, CDR2 SMNVEV (reference sequence). This CDR3 region has 14 residues. The DNA for the CDR3 is TGTGCCAGCAGTTTAAACGGGGTCGCCTATGGCTACACCTTC. Its translation: CASSLNGVAYGYTF.

The rearrangement links TRBV12-3 or TRBV12-4 to TRBJ1-2; possible D gene TRBD1, 5 bases. The V gene lost 5 bases and the J gene lost 4 bases, with 20 bases spanning the gap. The CDR3 consists of 16 residues. The CDR3 is CASSPWRGSPFYGYTF. CDR3 DNA sequence: TGTGCCAGCAGTCCATGGCGGGGGTCCCCCTTCTATGGCTACACCTTC.

The genes are TRBV30 and TRBJ2-7; D is ambiguous. Germline V gene lookup returns CDR1 GTSNPN and CDR2 SVGIG (reference sequence). Trimming took off 5 bases at V and 6 bases at J, with 8 bases between the two ends. This CDR3 is built from 10 residues. The CDR3 region is CAWGMTEQYF. For the CDR3, the DNA is TGTGCCTGGGGGATGACCGAGCAGTACTTC.

The chain couples TRBV5-6 to TRBJ2-1, with 10 bases lining up with TRBD2. The CDR3 has 16 amino acids. Germline CDR1 and CDR2: SGHDT and YYEEEE. Trimming removed 4 bases from V and 0 bases from J; junction bases left unmatched: 4. Here the CDR3 reads CASSRLAGGSYNEQFF. The CDR3 region has the DNA TGTGCCAGCAGCAGGTTAGCGGGGGGCTCCTACAATGAGCAGTTCTTC. The whole variable domain, remainder taken from reference TRBV5-6 and TRBJ2-1, is DAGVTQSPTHLIKTRGQQVTLRCSPKSGHDTVSWYQQALGQGPQFIFQYYEEEERQRGNFPDRFSGHQFPNYSSELNVNALLLGDSALYLCASSRLAGGSYNEQFFGPGTRLTVL.

This chain joins TRBV18 and TRBJ2-5; 13 bases match TRBD2. V trimming: 0 bases; J trimming: 5 bases; junction bases outside the gene matches: 0. Looked up from germline, CDR1 is KGHSH and CDR2 is LQKENI. This CDR3 contains 15 residues. The CDR3 bases are TGTGCCAGCTCACCACCGGGACTAGCGGGGGAGACCCAGTACTTC. It encodes CASSPPGLAGETQYF.

This clonotype was seen only once. This rearrangement joins TRBV12-3 or TRBV12-4 to TRBJ1-5, with D possibly being TRBD1 (5 bases). This CDR3 has 15 amino acids. The germline V and J ends were trimmed by 5 bases and 4 bases, with 15 bases remaining between them. The CDR3 loop reads CASSTLQGTNQPQHF. The CDR3 coding sequence is TGTGCCAGCAGTACCCTCCAGGGAACGAATCAGCCCCAGCATTTT.

V and J are TRBV10-3 and TRBJ1-2; 7 nucleotides agree with TRBD1. Germline V lookup: CDR1 ENHRY, CDR2 SYGVKD. The CDR3 is 14 amino acids. Germline trimming cut 7 bases from V and 4 bases from J; bases unmatched to any gene: 9. The CDR3 sequence is CAINNKGQLYGYTF. CDR3 nucleotide sequence: TGTGCCATCAACAATAAGGGACAGCTCTATGGCTACACCTTC.

The V gene is TRBV2, the J gene TRBJ2-7, with 7 nucleotides matching TRBD1. Germline lookup yields CDR1 SNHLY and CDR2 FYNNEI. Trimming took 6 bases from V and 10 from J; bases not matched to a gene: 9. The CDR3 contains 12 residues. CDR3 coding DNA: TGTGCCAGCAGCTCCTCCGGGACAGTACAGTACTTC. Protein: CASSSSGTVQYF.

The J gene is TRBJ2-1, the V gene TRBV12-3 or TRBV12-4, with 10 bases lining up with TRBD2. V dropped 3 bases and J dropped 2; count of bases not matched to a gene: 4. This CDR3 comprises 16 residues. The CDR3 DNA reads TGTGCCAGCAGTTTGATAGCGGGAGGCCCCTACAATGAGCAGTTCTTC. The encoded protein is CASSLIAGGPYNEQFF.